One and the same sample provided the 22 T cell receptor beta chains below, sequenced in a study of molecular identifiers for immune sequencing clone quantification. MiXCR, run by TCRdb on the PCR reads, gives a single entry per CDR3 protein. The profile shows approximately 680,000 distinct CDR3 sequences, 25% of them singletons. Sequencing was performed on naive CD8+ T cells from blood, with Jurkat cell RNA spiked in. The subset: FACS-sorted CD8+CD4-CCR7+CD45RA+ naive T cells. The receptors here all came from a human donor in good health. Some libraries in this study had Jurkat cell RNA spiked in.

Only a few counts were recorded for this clonotype. The chain has TRBV29-1 and TRBJ1-1; weak D call: TRBD1 (6 bases). Trimming left V 7 bases short and J 6 bases short, with 18 bases between. The CDR3 spans 13 residues. Per germline, CDR1 SQVTM and CDR2 ANQGSEA. This CDR3 is CSALGAGVPEAFF. The CDR3 nucleotides read TGCAGCGCCCTGGGGGCAGGAGTCCCTGAAGCTTTCTTT.

This clonotype was counted ten times or more. This chain uses TRBV7-9 with TRBJ2-3; 9 bases are a match to TRBD2. This CDR3 is 15 amino acids long. V lost 6 bases and J lost 2; bases outside the gene matches: 6. Germline loops: CDR1 SEHNR, CDR2 FQNEAQ (reference sequence). CDR3 sequence reads: CASRPASGDTDTQYF. In nucleotides, the CDR3 is TGTGCCAGCAGGCCCGCTAGCGGGGACACAGATACGCAGTATTTT. Looking up the rest from reference TRBV7-9 and TRBJ2-3 gives the full variable domain: DTGVSQNPRHKITKRGQNVTFRCDPISEHNRLYWYRQTLGQGPEFLTYFQNEAQLEKSRLLSDRFSAERPKGSFSTLEIQRTEQGDSAMYLCASRPASGDTDTQYFGPGTRLTVL.

The genes are TRBV28 and TRBJ1-3, with TRBD1 identical over 7 bases. The V gene end was trimmed by 5 bases and the J gene end by 0 bases; junction bases not matched to a gene: 4. The germline V gene has CDR1 MDHEN and CDR2 SYDVKM. This CDR3 comprises 15 residues. The CDR3 coding sequence is TGTGCCAGCAGTCCTGGACAGGACTCTGGAAACACCATATATTTT. It encodes CASSPGQDSGNTIYF.

In the case of this clonotype: Given a much more abundant clone one base away, this may be a read error. The chain uses TRBV7-6 and TRBJ2-7; D may correspond to TRBD1 or TRBD2 (8 bases each). Germline lookup yields CDR1 SGHVS and CDR2 FNYEAQ. This CDR3 spans 14 amino acids. Deletions cut 5 bases from V and 6 bases from J, with 17 bases between. CDR3 sequence (DNA): TGTGCCAGCAGCGCGGGGGGTGGACAGGGCGAGCAGTACTTC. Its protein product is CASSAGGGQGEQYF.

This clonotype was counted at least ten times. This rearrangement joins TRBV6-2 or TRBV6-3 to TRBJ2-4, with D perhaps matching TRBD1 (5 bases). This CDR3 contains 15 residues. Looked up from germline, CDR1 is MNHEY and CDR2 is SVGEGT. Deletions cut 7 bases from V and 0 bases from J, with 13 bases between. CDR3 coding DNA: TGTGCCAGCAAGGGGTTCATACTAGCCAAAAACATTCAGTACTTC. Residues: CASKGFILAKNIQYF.

This clonotype was picked up many times. CDR3 amino acids: CASRTTPYQETQYF. The DNA of the CDR3 is TGTGCCAGTCGGACAACGCCTTACCAAGAGACCCAGTACTTC. J is TRBJ2-5 and V is TRBV6-5; a possible D gene is TRBD1 (5 bases). The length of the CDR3 is 14 residues. CDR1 and CDR2 from the germline V gene are MNHEY and SVGAGI. V was pared by 9 bases and J by 0 bases, with 14 bases between.

The sample holds many counts of this clonotype. V is TRBV29-1 and J is TRBJ1-1; tentatively, D is TRBD1 (6 bases). Per the germline V gene, CDR1 is SQVTM and CDR2 is ANQGSEA. The CDR3 extends over 16 amino acids. Trimming left V 5 bases short and J 3 bases short, with 22 bases between. The CDR3 coding sequence is TGCAGCGTTAGGGGTGTTCCAGGGGTTGGGGACACTGAAGCTTTCTTT. Amino acids: CSVRGVPGVGDTEAFF.

There are a few counts of this clonotype. This sequence may be a read error, since a much larger clone differs from it by one base. This sequence joins TRBV4-3 and TRBJ2-2; D may be TRBD2 (5 bases). The CDR3 consists of 17 residues. In germline, CDR1 is LGHNA, CDR2 YSLEER. As DNA, the CDR3 is TGCGCCAGCAGCCAAGGAGCCCCTTCAGCGAACACCGGGAAGCTGTTTTTT. It encodes CASSQGAPSANTGKLFF.

This chain connects TRBV28 to TRBJ2-7, with D maybe TRBD1 (6 bases). The germline V gene has CDR1 MDHEN and CDR2 SYDVKM. The CDR3 is 15 amino acids. Trimming took 8 bases from V and 6 from J, leaving 23 bases between them. The CDR3 DNA reads TGTGCCAGCGCTCCTCCATGGACAGTGTTGAGCGAGCAGTACTTC. This encodes CASAPPWTVLSEQYF.

The rearrangement uses TRBV2 and TRBJ2-2; D is ambiguous. V was trimmed by 4 bases and J by 2 bases, leaving 11 bases between them. The CDR3 is made up of 15 amino acids. Per the germline V gene, CDR1 is SNHLY and CDR2 is FYNNEI. CDR3 residues: CASSAAGSNTGELFF. CDR3 in DNA: TGTGCCAGCAGTGCCGCCGGGTCAAACACCGGGGAGCTGTTTTTT.

This clonotype turned up a few times. The rearrangement links TRBV27 to TRBJ2-7; no clear D. Germline assignment: CDR1 MNHEY and CDR2 SMNVEV (reference sequence). This CDR3 is 14 amino acids long. V shed 2 bases and J shed 3 bases, with 11 bases lying between them. CDR3 region: CASSLQPSLYEQYF. CDR3 bases: TGTGCCAGCAGTTTACAGCCAAGCCTCTACGAGCAGTACTTC.

This chain joins TRBV12-3 or TRBV12-4 and TRBJ2-5, with 7 bases identical to TRBD2. The CDR3 is 15 residues long. Trimming cost V 6 bases and J 4 bases; bases outside gene matches: 11. CDR3 sequence: CASSPIAGEGETQYF. The CDR3, as DNA: TGTGCCAGCAGCCCGATAGCGGGCGAGGGAGAGACCCAGTACTTC.

Remarks on this clonotype: One end of the junction fails to match germline, which may point to a read error. The chain has TRBV7-7 and TRBJ2-7, with a possible D match to TRBD1 (6 bases). CDR1 SSHAT and CDR2 FNYEAQ come from the germline V gene (reference sequence). The CDR3 length is 14 residues. CDR3 region: CASSLGSGADEQYF. In DNA form, the CDR3 reads TGTGCTAGCAGCTTAGGGTCAGGGGCCGACGAGCAGTACTTC.

This clonotype appeared a few times. A read error may account for a junction end that differs from germline. This sequence joins TRBV14 and TRBJ2-5; D gene unclear. Germline V gene lookup returns CDR1 SGHDN and CDR2 FVKESK. CDR3 length equals 13 residues. CDR3 residues: CASSQWNQEPQYF. In nucleotides, the CDR3 is TGTGCCAGCAGCCAATGGAATCAAGAGCCCCAGTACTTC.

Turning to this clonotype: This clone may be a read error of a much larger clone one base away. This chain links TRBV7-9 with TRBJ2-3; TRBD2 matches at 11 bases. V lost 5 bases and J lost 4; bases outside the gene matches: 8. The CDR3 is 16 residues long. Looked up from germline, CDR1 is SEHNR and CDR2 is FQNEAQ (reference sequence). The CDR3 is CASSRPSGGSADTQYF. For the CDR3, the DNA is TGTGCCAGCAGCCGGCCTAGCGGGGGGAGCGCAGATACGCAGTATTTT.

Turning to this clonotype: The germline gene is not matched at one end of the junction; a read error may be the cause. This sequence joins TRBV28 and TRBJ1-2, with unresolved D. The CDR3 covers 17 residues. Germline-derived CDR1 and CDR2 are MDHEN and SYDVKM. The DNA of the CDR3 is TGTGCCAGCAGTTCCCCAGAGTCACTACTCCTTTCCTATGGCAACACCTTC. Translated: CASSSPESLLLSYGNTF.

There are a few counts of this clonotype. The chain is built from TRBV6-6 and TRBJ1-3, with D possibly TRBD1 on 5 matching bases. Germline lookup yields CDR1 MNHNY and CDR2 SVGAGI (reference sequence). The V end was cut by 5 bases, the J end by 4 bases, with 9 bases between. The CDR3 consists of 13 residues. CDR3 residues: CASSQWTGNTIYF. In nucleotides, the CDR3 is TGTGCCAGCAGTCAATGGACAGGAAACACCATATATTTT.

This clonotype was detected a few times. The chain recombines TRBV7-9 with TRBJ2-7; D gene ambiguous. Per germline, CDR1 SEHNR and CDR2 FQNEAQ (reference sequence). V lost 5 bases to trimming and J lost 3 bases, with 17 bases between them. The length of the CDR3 is 15 residues. The CDR3 spells CASSPPTSHGYEQYF. As DNA, the CDR3 is TGTGCCAGCAGCCCGCCGACTTCCCATGGCTACGAGCAGTACTTC.

This clonotype was found many times. The chain joins TRBV24-1 to TRBJ2-1, with 11 bases matching TRBD2. Losses at the gene ends were 3 bases for V and 11 bases for J; bases not matched to a gene: 14. This CDR3 spans 17 amino acids. Germline V lookup: CDR1 KGHDR, CDR2 SFDVKD. CDR3 protein: CATSDQVTSGIAMKQFF. The CDR3, as DNA: TGTGCCACCAGTGATCAGGTGACTAGCGGGATCGCAATGAAGCAGTTCTTC.

This clonotype turned up a few times. The V and J genes are TRBV11-2 and TRBJ1-2; 8 nucleotides match TRBD1. J gave up 3 bases and V 5 bases, and 5 bases lay outside the gene matches. The CDR3 totals 14 residues. Germline CDR1 is SGHAT and CDR2 is FQNNGV. This chain's CDR3 is CASSHTGGDYGYTF. CDR3 coding DNA: TGTGCCAGCAGCCATACAGGGGGTGACTATGGCTACACCTTC.

V is TRBV20-1 and J is TRBJ2-7; TRBD1 agrees at 7 bases. The germline gives CDR1 DFQATT, CDR2 SNEGSKA (reference sequence). With V trimmed by 5 bases and J by 3 bases, 7 bases remained unmatched. This CDR3 is 13 amino acids long. The CDR3 here is CSALQGPGYEQYF. CDR3 sequence (DNA): TGCAGTGCTTTACAGGGGCCCGGCTACGAGCAGTACTTC.

The J gene is TRBJ2-7, the V gene TRBV7-3, with D uncertain. This CDR3 has 14 amino acids. CDR1 SGHTA and CDR2 FQGTGA come from the germline V gene. Trimming cost V 3 bases and J 4 bases, with 13 bases left between them. The DNA for the CDR3 is TGTGCCAGCAGCTTCGGGCAGCCTCCTTACGAGCAGTACTTC. Amino acids: CASSFGQPPYEQYF.